This TCR beta chain was documented in a study of neurological immune-mediated disorders. Whole-study findings and limits: The most TCR clonal expansion was seen in HTLV-1-associated myelopathy, whereas the least was seen in multiple sclerosis, below the level in healthy controls.

Germline V gene data show CDR1 as SQVTM and CDR2 as ANQGSEA. The CDR3 runs to 15 residues. Each TCR transcript was tagged with a 10-nucleotide random UMI during 5'RACE. Per sequencing run, 15-18 subjects together gave over 170 million TCR-beta sequences. Via MiXCR, TCRdb re-called the 5' RACE reads, giving one row per CDR3 protein. The sample yields tens of thousands of distinct CDR3 sequences, roughly 7% seen once. This clonotype was recorded many times. Its antigen is not known. PBMCs stored at -80 C, numbering 2 million, were the origin of the unsorted libraries. The sequence derives from a middle-aged woman in good health. The rearrangement joins TRBV29-1 to TRBJ2-2; D perhaps matches TRBD2 (7 bases). Specimen: PBMCs. The CDR3 reads CGGEMGAFDTGELFF. The CDR3 nucleotides are TGCGGGGGGGAGATGGGGGCGTTCGACACCGGGGAGCTGTTTTTT.